These 29 T cell receptor beta chains came from one sample sequenced in a study of vaccination and CD4 T cells after COVID-19. For these TCRs, the target antigens are not known. Stated treatment: roughly nine-day PBMC culture with coronavirus spike peptide pools or control peptides (ViraFEST assay). Cultured CD4+ T cell DNA underwent sequencing with the Oncomine TCR Beta short-read assay. MiXCR, run by TCRdb on the PCR reads, gives a single entry per CDR3 protein. The data hold about 11,000 distinct CDR3 sequences, with about 40% observed a single time. Material: CD4+ T cells from blood, cultured in vitro. These receptors originate from a human donor who had recovered from COVID-19.

This clonotype was counted between two and nine times. The gene calls are TRBV2 and TRBJ1-2, with D possibly being TRBD1 (6 bases). The V gene's germline CDR1 is SNHLY and CDR2 FYNNEI. This CDR3 contains 13 residues. Trimming shortened V by 6 bases and J by 9 bases, and 17 bases separated the two germline ends. The CDR3 protein is CASRQGYMDRYTF. DNA for the CDR3: TGTGCCAGCAGACAGGGATACATGGATCGCTACACCTTC. Using reference TRBV2 and TRBJ1-2 for the parts outside the CDR3, the full variable domain is EPEVTQTPSHQVTQMGQEVILRCVPISNHLYFYWYRQILGQKVEFLVSFYNNEISEKSEIFDDQFSVERPDGSNFTLKIRSTKLEDSAMYFCASRQGYMDRYTFGSGTRLTVV.

This clonotype is labeled as medium-sized (0.01 to 0.1%). V and J are TRBV6-5 and TRBJ2-1; 9 nucleotides align to TRBD2. Germline CDR1 is MNHEY and CDR2 is SVGAGI. J gave up 8 bases and V 4 bases, and 9 bases lay outside the gene matches. This CDR3 spans 15 amino acids. The CDR3 nucleotides are TGTGCCAGCAGTTCCCGGGGCGGGGGGGCGGATGAGCAGTTCTTC. Translation gives CASSSRGGGADEQFF.

This rearrangement joins TRBV7-9 to TRBJ1-5; 8 bases fit TRBD1. Per germline, CDR1 SEHNR and CDR2 FQNEAQ (reference sequence). The junction had 11 bases not matched to a gene; V was cut back by 0 bases and J by 4 bases. This CDR3 comprises 18 residues. The CDR3 DNA sequence: TGTGCCAGCAGCTTAGCGATGGACAGGGCTTTTAGGAATCAGCCCCAGCATTTT. Translated: CASSLAMDRAFRNQPQHF.

The V and J genes are TRBV5-1 and TRBJ2-7, with 7 bases lining up with TRBD1. V shed 2 bases, J shed 0 bases, and the junction held 2 bases outside the gene matches. The CDR3 totals 14 residues. Germline CDR1 is SGHRS and CDR2 is YFSETQ. The CDR3: CASSFQGDSYEQYF. CDR3 in DNA: TGCGCCAGCAGCTTTCAGGGGGACTCCTACGAGCAGTACTTC.

This clonotype was found a few times. This chain connects TRBV5-4 to TRBJ1-2; possible D gene TRBD1, 6 bases. Between the trimmed V and J ends, which lost 3 bases and 4 bases, there was a span of 13 bases. Germline loops: CDR1 SGHNT, CDR2 YYREEE (reference sequence). This CDR3 region has 14 residues. The CDR3 region has the DNA TGTGCCAGCAGCTGGGGGGGGCGCTCCTATGGCTACACCTTC. Protein: CASSWGGRSYGYTF.

V usage is TRBV20-1 and J usage is TRBJ1-1; maybe TRBD1 (6 bases). Germline CDR1 DFQATT, CDR2 SNEGSKA (reference sequence). V dropped 3 bases and J dropped 1 base, with 9 bases sitting between them. This CDR3 is built from 13 residues. The CDR3 protein is CSASSQGNTEAFF. CDR3 DNA sequence: TGCAGTGCTAGTTCACAGGGGAACACTGAAGCTTTCTTT.

The table lists this clonotype with a few counts. The chain is built from TRBV29-1 and TRBJ1-1; D gene ambiguous. V dropped 6 bases and J dropped 5 bases, with 10 bases sitting between them. The CDR3 has 11 residues. Germline CDR1 reads SQVTM; CDR2 reads ANQGSEA. The CDR3 DNA follows: TGCAGCGTAAGTTGGAGGACTGAAGCTTTCTTT. Translating gives CSVSWRTEAFF.

J is TRBJ2-4 and V is TRBV19, with D maybe TRBD1 (6 bases). The CDR3 is made up of 15 amino acids. Germline-derived CDR1 and CDR2 are LNHDA and SQIVND (reference sequence). Trimming left V 6 bases short and J 4 bases short, with 16 bases between. The chain's CDR3 is CASSLRDTPKNIQYF. In DNA, the CDR3 is TGTGCCAGTAGCCTCCGGGACACCCCAAAAAACATTCAGTACTTC.

This chain links TRBV7-9 with TRBJ2-1; TRBD1 aligns across 9 bases. Losses at the gene ends were 1 base for V and 5 bases for J; bases not matched to a gene: 12. From germline, CDR1 is SEHNR and CDR2 FQNEAQ (reference sequence). This CDR3 has 18 amino acids. DNA for the CDR3: TGTGCCAGCAGCTTAGGTTGGCTTGCGGGACAGGGCCACAATGAGCAGTTCTTC. Encoded protein: CASSLGWLAGQGHNEQFF.

The chain uses TRBV12-3 or TRBV12-4 and TRBJ1-2; D is perhaps TRBD1 (5 bases). This CDR3 has 13 residues. With 5 bases removed from V and 3 bases from J, the gap between germline ends came to 10 bases. The DNA for the CDR3 is TGTGCCAGCAGTCAGGACACTCACTATGGCTACACCTTC. This gives the protein CASSQDTHYGYTF.

The chain carries TRBV20-1 and TRBJ1-1; D gene ambiguous. V gave up 6 bases and J gave up 1 base, with 12 bases separating them. There are 13 residues in the CDR3. Germline loops: CDR1 DFQATT, CDR2 SNEGSKA (reference sequence). CDR3 sequence: CSAVKSRNTEAFF. CDR3 nucleotide sequence: TGCAGTGCCGTAAAGTCCAGGAACACTGAAGCTTTCTTT.

This sequence joins TRBV5-6 and TRBJ2-7, with TRBD1 as a possible D gene (5 bases). Germline assignment: CDR1 SGHDT and CDR2 YYEEEE. Trimming removed 1 base at V and 3 bases at J, with 14 bases between. There are 15 residues in the CDR3. In nucleotides, the CDR3 is TGTGCCAGCAGCTTGTTGGGCCAGGGTAACTACGAGCAGTACTTC. It encodes CASSLLGQGNYEQYF.

The V call is TRBV6-1, the J call TRBJ1-1; TRBD1 might be the D (5 bases). V was cut by 10 bases and J by 3 bases, with 12 bases left in between. CDR1 MNHNS and CDR2 SASEGT come from the germline V gene. The CDR3 extends over 12 amino acids. CDR3 amino acids: CATQGGYTEAFF. Here the CDR3 DNA reads TGTGCCACCCAGGGCGGGTACACTGAAGCTTTCTTT.

The chain carries TRBV12-3 or TRBV12-4 and TRBJ2-2; possibly TRBD2 for D (5 bases). V lost 3 bases, J lost 0 bases, and 8 bases lay in between. The CDR3 loop spans 15 amino acids. The CDR3 sequence: CASSLVGANTGELFF. Here the CDR3 DNA reads TGTGCCAGCAGTTTGGTGGGAGCGAACACCGGGGAGCTGTTTTTT.

The CDR3 DNA reads as TGCAGTGCTACCTCTAGCGGAGCCTACCAAGAGACCCAGTACTTC. Its translation: CSATSSGAYQETQYF. The chain employs TRBV20-1 and TRBJ2-5; 7 nucleotides match TRBD2. CDR3 length: 15 amino acids. J was trimmed by 0 bases and V by 4 bases; bases with no gene match: 8. The germline V gene has CDR1 DFQATT and CDR2 SNEGSKA (reference sequence).

The chain has TRBV4-3 and TRBJ1-2; D gene ambiguous. From germline, CDR1 is LGHNA and CDR2 YSLEER. This CDR3 comprises 15 residues. V was cut by 0 bases and J by 8 bases, with 16 bases left in between. The CDR3: CASSQDSLKLGGYTF. In DNA form, the CDR3 reads TGCGCCAGCAGCCAAGATTCCCTAAAGCTCGGCGGCTACACCTTC.

This chain connects TRBV2 to TRBJ1-1; D possibly corresponds to TRBD1 (5 bases). CDR1 and CDR2 from the germline V gene are SNHLY and FYNNEI. This CDR3 region has 13 residues. Trimming took off 4 bases at V and 0 bases at J, with 6 bases between the two ends. The CDR3 loop reads CASSAGLNTEAFF. CDR3 DNA sequence: TGTGCCAGCAGTGCAGGGTTGAACACTGAAGCTTTCTTT.

The sample holds a few counts of this clonotype. The chain has TRBV20-1 and TRBJ1-2, with 8 bases identical to TRBD1. The CDR3 contains 11 residues. The germline V gene encodes CDR1 DFQATT and CDR2 SNEGSKA (reference sequence). Unmatched junction bases numbered 3, after V lost 6 bases and J lost 6 bases. The CDR3 reads CSATGVNGYTF. As DNA, the CDR3 is TGCAGTGCGACAGGGGTTAATGGCTACACCTTC.

CDR3 coding DNA: TGTGCCTGGAGTGGGGACAGGTCGAGGGGCTACACCTTC. Encoded protein: CAWSGDRSRGYTF. The V gene is TRBV30, the J gene TRBJ1-2, with 8 bases that match TRBD1. The V gene end was trimmed by 1 base and the J gene end by 8 bases; junction bases not matched to a gene: 6. Germline V CDR1 and CDR2: GTSNPN, SVGIG (reference sequence). The CDR3 is 13 amino acids.

This chain connects TRBV30 to TRBJ1-5, with TRBD1 identical over 7 bases. Germline V gene data show CDR1 as GTSNPN and CDR2 as SVGIG (reference sequence). The CDR3 loop spans 13 amino acids. Trimming took 8 bases from V and 5 from J; bases not matched to a gene: 9. This chain's CDR3 is CAGGGQPYQPQHF. The CDR3 DNA reads as TGTGCCGGGGGGGGACAGCCTTATCAGCCCCAGCATTTT.

The CDR3 DNA reads as TGTGCCAGCAGCCTTTACAGGGGGACCTACGAGCAGTACTTC. Encoded protein: CASSLYRGTYEQYF. J is TRBJ2-7 and V is TRBV14; 8 nucleotides align to TRBD1. This CDR3 is built from 14 residues. Germline loops: CDR1 SGHDN, CDR2 FVKESK. Unmatched junction bases numbered 4, after V lost 4 bases and J lost 2 bases.

The V and J genes are TRBV6-5 and TRBJ1-2; D may be TRBD1 (5 bases). V was cut by 1 base and J by 3 bases, with 18 bases left in between. The CDR3 totals 17 residues. Germline CDR1 reads MNHEY; CDR2 reads SVGAGI. CDR3 sequence reads: CASSYLADRQGDYGYTF. CDR3 nucleotides: TGTGCCAGCAGTTACTTAGCGGACCGGCAGGGCGACTATGGCTACACCTTC.

CDR3: CASSQVGSGRGELFF. DNA for the CDR3: TGCGCCAGCAGCCAAGTAGGGTCGGGGAGGGGGGAGCTGTTTTTT. This sequence joins TRBV4-1 and TRBJ2-2; TRBD2 is a possible D gene (6 bases). CDR3 length: 15 residues. Trimming took off 1 base at V and 8 bases at J, with 14 bases between the two ends. Germline V gene sequence: CDR1 MGHRA, CDR2 YSYEKL.

This clonotype has a handful of counts. The chain combines TRBV2 with TRBJ1-1; weak D call: TRBD1 (6 bases). With 4 bases removed from V and 7 bases from J, the gap between germline ends came to 7 bases. This CDR3 comprises 11 residues. The germline V gene encodes CDR1 SNHLY and CDR2 FYNNEI. The CDR3 reads CASSGTVEAFF. Here the CDR3 DNA reads TGTGCCAGCAGTGGGACAGTTGAAGCTTTCTTT.

The chain recombines TRBV7-7 with TRBJ2-5; tentative D call: TRBD2 (6 bases). Germline loops: CDR1 SSHAT, CDR2 FNYEAQ (reference sequence). The CDR3 sequence is 16 residues long. V dropped 5 bases and J dropped 5 bases, with 21 bases sitting between them. CDR3 region: CASSRGRLVKGETQYF. DNA of the CDR3: TGTGCCAGCAGCCGGGGGAGGCTAGTGAAGGGGGAGACCCAGTACTTC. Based on the CDR3 plus reference TRBV7-7 and TRBJ2-5, the full variable domain is GAGVSQSPRYKVTKRGQDVTLRCDPISSHATLYWYQQALGQGPEFLTYFNYEAQPDKSGLPSDRFSAERPEGSISTLTIQRTEQRDSAMYRCASSRGRLVKGETQYFGPGTRLLVL.

In this sample, this clonotype turned up a few times. The chain combines TRBV20-1 with TRBJ1-5, with D maybe TRBD1 (6 bases). Germline lookup yields CDR1 DFQATT and CDR2 SNEGSKA (reference sequence). This CDR3 has 15 amino acids. Trimming took 6 bases from V and 4 from J, leaving 19 bases between them. CDR3 nucleotide sequence: TGCAGTGCCCACGTCGGGGGGCAGGGGAATCAGCCCCAGCATTTT. This sequence encodes CSAHVGGQGNQPQHF.

The V and J genes are TRBV19 and TRBJ1-1; D unresolved. V shed 1 base and J shed 8 bases, with 14 bases lying between them. Per the germline V gene, CDR1 is LNHDA and CDR2 is SQIVND (reference sequence). The CDR3 is 14 residues long. CDR3 coding DNA: TGTGCCAGTAGTATAGGCGCAGGCGGGTGGGAAGCTTTCTTT. Protein product: CASSIGAGGWEAFF.

V is TRBV4-1 and J is TRBJ2-3; TRBD1 agrees at 8 bases. Per the germline V gene, CDR1 is MGHRA and CDR2 is YSYEKL. The junction had 10 bases not matched to a gene; V was cut back by 1 base and J by 4 bases. The CDR3 contains 17 residues. The CDR3 DNA sequence: TGCGCCAGCAGCCAAGTCGGCTGGACAGGGCCCCCAGATACGCAGTATTTT. Translation: CASSQVGWTGPPDTQYF.

The J gene is TRBJ2-2, the V gene TRBV5-4; D might be TRBD1 (5 bases). This CDR3 has 16 residues. The V and J ends lost 4 bases and 0 bases respectively, with 13 bases between them. CDR1 is SGHNT and CDR2 is YYREEE in the germline V gene (reference sequence). The CDR3 protein is CASSPPKGSNTGELFF. CDR3 DNA sequence: TGTGCCAGCAGCCCCCCTAAGGGGTCGAACACCGGGGAGCTGTTTTTT. Variable domain in full (rest from reference TRBV5-4 and TRBJ2-2): ETGVTQSPTHLIKTRGQQVTLRCSSQSGHNTVSWYQQALGQGPQFIFQYYREEENGRGNFPPRFSGLQFPNYSSELNVNALELDDSALYLCASSPPKGSNTGELFFGEGSRLTVL.